This TCR beta chain is from a study of T cells in Graves' hyperthyroidism and ophthalmopathy. This clonotype was detected many times. Amplified TCR beta CDR3 regions derived from RNA transcripts. First-round RT-PCR of the TCR CDR3 relied on the HTBI primer set. TCRdb ran MiXCR on the multiplex PCR reads and lists one entry per CDR3 protein. Of some 460,000 distinct CDR3 sequences detected, 15% to 17% appear once; the ten largest clones hold roughly 8%. Trimming took 1 base from V and 6 from J; bases not matched to a gene: 4. This CDR3 spans 15 amino acids. Per germline, CDR1 SNHLY and CDR2 FYNNEI. The J gene is TRBJ2-7, the V gene TRBV2; 12 bases agree with TRBD2. Sample: blood. The receptor's source is a young woman with Graves' hyperthyroidism. In DNA form, the CDR3 reads TGTGCCAGCAGTGAAGAGGCTAGCGGGAGGGTCGAGCAGTACTTC. Translation: CASSEEASGRVEQYF. Full variable domain (rest looked up from reference TRBV2 and TRBJ2-7): EPEVTQTPSHQVTQMGQEVILRCVPISNHLYFYWYRQILGQKVEFLVSFYNNEISEKSEIFDDQFSVERPDGSNFTLKIRSTKLEDSAMYFCASSEEASGRVEQYFGPGTRLTVT.